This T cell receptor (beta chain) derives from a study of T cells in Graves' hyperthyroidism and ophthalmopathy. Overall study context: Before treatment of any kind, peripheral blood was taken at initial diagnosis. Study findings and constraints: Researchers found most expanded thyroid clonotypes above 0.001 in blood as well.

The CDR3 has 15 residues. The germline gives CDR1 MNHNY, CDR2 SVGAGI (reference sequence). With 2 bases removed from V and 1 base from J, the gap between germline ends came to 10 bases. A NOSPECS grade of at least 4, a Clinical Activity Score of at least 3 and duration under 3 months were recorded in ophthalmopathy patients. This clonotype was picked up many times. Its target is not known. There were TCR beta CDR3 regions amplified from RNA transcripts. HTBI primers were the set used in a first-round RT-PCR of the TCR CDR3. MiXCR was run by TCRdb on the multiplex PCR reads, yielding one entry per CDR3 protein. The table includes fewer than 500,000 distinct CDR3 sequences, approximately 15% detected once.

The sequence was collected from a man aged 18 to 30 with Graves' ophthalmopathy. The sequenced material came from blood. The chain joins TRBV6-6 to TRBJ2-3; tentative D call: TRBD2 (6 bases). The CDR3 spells CASSYMGGGTDTQYF. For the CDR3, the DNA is TGTGCCAGCAGTTACATGGGAGGAGGCACAGATACGCAGTATTTT.